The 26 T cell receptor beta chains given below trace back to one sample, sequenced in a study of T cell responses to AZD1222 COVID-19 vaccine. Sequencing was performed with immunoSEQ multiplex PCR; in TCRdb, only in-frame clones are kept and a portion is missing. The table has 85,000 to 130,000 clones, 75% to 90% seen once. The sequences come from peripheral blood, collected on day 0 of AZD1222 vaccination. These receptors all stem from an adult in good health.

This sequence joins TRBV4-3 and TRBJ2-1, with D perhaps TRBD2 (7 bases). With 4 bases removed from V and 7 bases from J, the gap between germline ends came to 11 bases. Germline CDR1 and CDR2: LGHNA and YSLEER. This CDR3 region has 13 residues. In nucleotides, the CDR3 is TGCGCCAGCAGCCGGGGGGGCCTAAATGAGCAGTTCTTC. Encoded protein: CASSRGGLNEQFF.

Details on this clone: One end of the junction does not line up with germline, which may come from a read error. In DNA, the CDR3 is TGTGCTAGCAGCCCGACCGGGACCTGGACTGAGACCCAGTACTTC. It yields the protein CASSPTGTWTETQYF. The V call is TRBV7-7, the J call TRBJ2-5; either TRBD1 or TRBD2 may fit D (5 bases each). The CDR3 spans 15 residues. The V gene's germline CDR1 is SSHAT and CDR2 FNYEAQ (reference sequence).

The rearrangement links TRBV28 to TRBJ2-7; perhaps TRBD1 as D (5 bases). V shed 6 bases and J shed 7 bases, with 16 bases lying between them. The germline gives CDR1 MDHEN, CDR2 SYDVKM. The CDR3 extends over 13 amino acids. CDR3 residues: CASRLRLQGEQYF. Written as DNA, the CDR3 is TGTGCCAGCAGGCTCAGACTCCAGGGAGAGCAGTACTTC.

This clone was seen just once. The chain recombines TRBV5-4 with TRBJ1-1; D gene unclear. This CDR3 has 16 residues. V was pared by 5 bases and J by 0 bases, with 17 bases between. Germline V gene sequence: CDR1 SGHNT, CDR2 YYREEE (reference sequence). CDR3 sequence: CASRPRGRGVNTEAFF. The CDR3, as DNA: TGTGCCAGCAGACCCCGGGGTCGCGGCGTGAACACTGAAGCTTTCTTT.

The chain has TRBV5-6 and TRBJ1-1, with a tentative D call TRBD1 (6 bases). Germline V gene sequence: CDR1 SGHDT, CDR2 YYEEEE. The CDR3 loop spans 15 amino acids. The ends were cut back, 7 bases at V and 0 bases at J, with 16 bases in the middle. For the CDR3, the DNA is TGTGCCAGCTGTTTAGGACAGCGCATGAACACTGAAGCTTTCTTT. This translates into CASCLGQRMNTEAFF.

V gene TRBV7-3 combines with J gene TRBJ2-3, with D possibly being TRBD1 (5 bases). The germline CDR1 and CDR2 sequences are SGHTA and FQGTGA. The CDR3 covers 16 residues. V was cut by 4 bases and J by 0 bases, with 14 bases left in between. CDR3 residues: CASSSTGSSSTDTQYF. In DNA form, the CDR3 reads TGTGCCAGCAGCTCCACAGGAAGCTCAAGCACAGATACGCAGTATTTT. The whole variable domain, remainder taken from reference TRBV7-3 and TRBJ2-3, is GAGVSQTPSNKVTEKGKYVELRCDPISGHTALYWYRQSLGQGPEFLIYFQGTGAADDSGLPNDRFFAVRPEGSVSTLKIQRTERGDSAVYLCASSSTGSSSTDTQYFGPGTRLTVL.

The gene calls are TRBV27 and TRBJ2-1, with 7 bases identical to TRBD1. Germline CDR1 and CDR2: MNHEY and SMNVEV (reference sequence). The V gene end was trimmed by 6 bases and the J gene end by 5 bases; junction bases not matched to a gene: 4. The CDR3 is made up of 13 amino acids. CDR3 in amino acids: CASRLTGNNEQFF. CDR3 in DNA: TGTGCCAGCAGATTGACAGGGAACAATGAGCAGTTCTTC.

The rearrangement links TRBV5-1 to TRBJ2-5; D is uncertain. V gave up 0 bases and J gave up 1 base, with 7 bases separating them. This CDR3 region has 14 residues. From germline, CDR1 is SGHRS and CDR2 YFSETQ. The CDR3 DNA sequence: TGCGCCAGCAGCTTGGGTGGGGTCCAAGAGACCCAGTACTTC. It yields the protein CASSLGGVQETQYF.

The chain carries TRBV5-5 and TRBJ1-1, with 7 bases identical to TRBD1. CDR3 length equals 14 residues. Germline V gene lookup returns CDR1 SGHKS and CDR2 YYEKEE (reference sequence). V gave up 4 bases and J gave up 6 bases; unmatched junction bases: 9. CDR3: CASSSETGSPEAFF. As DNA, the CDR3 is TGTGCCAGCAGCAGCGAGACAGGGTCCCCTGAAGCTTTCTTT. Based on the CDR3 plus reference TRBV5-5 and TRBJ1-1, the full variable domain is DAGVTQSPTHLIKTRGQQVTLRCSPISGHKSVSWYQQVLGQGPQFIFQYYEKEERGRGNFPDRFSARQFPNYSSELNVNALLLGDSALYLCASSSETGSPEAFFGQGTRLTVV.

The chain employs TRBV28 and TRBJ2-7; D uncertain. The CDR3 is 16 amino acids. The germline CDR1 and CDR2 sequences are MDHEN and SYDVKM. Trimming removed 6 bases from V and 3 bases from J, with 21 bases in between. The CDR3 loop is CASSPVGTGKDYEQYF. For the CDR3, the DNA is TGTGCCAGCAGCCCGGTGGGTACGGGCAAGGACTACGAGCAGTACTTC.

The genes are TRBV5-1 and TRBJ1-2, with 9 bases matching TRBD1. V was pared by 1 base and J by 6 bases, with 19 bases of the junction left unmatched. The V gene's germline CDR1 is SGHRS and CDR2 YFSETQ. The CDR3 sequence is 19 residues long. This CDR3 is CASSLLRGVTGTGIDGYTF. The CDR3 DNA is TGCGCCAGCAGCTTGTTGAGGGGAGTGACCGGGACAGGGATCGATGGCTACACCTTC. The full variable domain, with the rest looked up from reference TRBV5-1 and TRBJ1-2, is KAGVTQTPRYLIKTRGQQVTLSCSPISGHRSVSWYQQTPGQGLQFLFEYFSETQRNKGNFPGRFSGRQFSNSRSEMNVSTLELGDSALYLCASSLLRGVTGTGIDGYTFGSGTRLTVV.

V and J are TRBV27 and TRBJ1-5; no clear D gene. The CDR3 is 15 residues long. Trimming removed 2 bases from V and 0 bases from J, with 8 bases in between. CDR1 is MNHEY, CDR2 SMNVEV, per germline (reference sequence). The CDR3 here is CASSLASGSNQPQHF. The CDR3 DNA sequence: TGTGCCAGCAGTTTAGCTTCAGGTAGCAATCAGCCCCAGCATTTT.

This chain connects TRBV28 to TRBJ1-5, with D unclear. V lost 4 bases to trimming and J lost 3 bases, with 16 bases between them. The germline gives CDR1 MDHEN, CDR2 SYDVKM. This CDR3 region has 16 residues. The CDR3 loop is CASSSSGVPLNQPQHF. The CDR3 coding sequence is TGTGCCAGCAGTTCTTCTGGCGTCCCCCTCAATCAGCCCCAGCATTTT.

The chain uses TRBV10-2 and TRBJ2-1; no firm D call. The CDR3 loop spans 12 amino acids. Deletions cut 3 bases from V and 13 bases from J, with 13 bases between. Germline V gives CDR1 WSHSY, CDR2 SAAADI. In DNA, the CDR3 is TGCGCCAGCAGTGAAATAGCAGATAAACAGTTCTTC. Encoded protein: CASSEIADKQFF.

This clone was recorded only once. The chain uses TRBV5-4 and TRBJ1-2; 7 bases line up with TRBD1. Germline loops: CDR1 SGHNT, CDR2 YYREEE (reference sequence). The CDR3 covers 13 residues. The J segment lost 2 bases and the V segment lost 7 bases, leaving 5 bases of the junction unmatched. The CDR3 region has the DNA TGTGCCAGCGGGGGACAGTTCAACTATGGCTACACCTTC. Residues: CASGGQFNYGYTF.

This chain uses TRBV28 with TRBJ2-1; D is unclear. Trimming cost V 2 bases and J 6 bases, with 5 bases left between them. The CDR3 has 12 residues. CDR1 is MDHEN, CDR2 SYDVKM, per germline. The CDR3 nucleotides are TGTGCCAGCAGTTTAAGACTCAATGAGCAGTTCTTC. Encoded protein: CASSLRLNEQFF.

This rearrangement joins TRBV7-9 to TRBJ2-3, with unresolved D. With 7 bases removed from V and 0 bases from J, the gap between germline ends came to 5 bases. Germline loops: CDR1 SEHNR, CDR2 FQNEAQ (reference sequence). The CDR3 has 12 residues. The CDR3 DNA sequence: TGTGCCAGCACGGGCAGCACAGATACGCAGTATTTT. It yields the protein CASTGSTDTQYF. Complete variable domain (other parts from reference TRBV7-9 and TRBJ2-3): DTGVSQNPRHKITKRGQNVTFRCDPISEHNRLYWYRQTLGQGPEFLTYFQNEAQLEKSRLLSDRFSAERPKGSFSTLEIQRTEQGDSAMYLCASTGSTDTQYFGPGTRLTVL.

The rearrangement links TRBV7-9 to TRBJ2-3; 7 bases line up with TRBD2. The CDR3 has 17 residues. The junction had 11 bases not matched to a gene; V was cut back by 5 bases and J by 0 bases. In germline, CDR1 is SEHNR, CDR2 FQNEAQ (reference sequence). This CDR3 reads CASSPRTSGTSTDTQYF. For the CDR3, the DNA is TGTGCCAGCAGCCCTCGCACCAGCGGGACTAGCACAGATACGCAGTATTTT.

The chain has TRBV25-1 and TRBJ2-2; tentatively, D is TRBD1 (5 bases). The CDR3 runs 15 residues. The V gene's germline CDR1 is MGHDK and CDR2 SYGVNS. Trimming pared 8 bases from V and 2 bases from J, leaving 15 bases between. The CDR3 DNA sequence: TGTGCCAGCGAGGACACCAGAGAAAACACCGGGGAGCTGTTTTTT. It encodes CASEDTRENTGELFF.

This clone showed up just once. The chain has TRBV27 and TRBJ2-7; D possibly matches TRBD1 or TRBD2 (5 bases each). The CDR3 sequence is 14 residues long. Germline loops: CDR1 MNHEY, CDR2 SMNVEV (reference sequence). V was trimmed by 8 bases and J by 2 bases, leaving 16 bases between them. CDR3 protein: CASGGTRGTYEQYF. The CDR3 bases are TGTGCCAGCGGGGGTACACGAGGGACCTACGAGCAGTACTTC.

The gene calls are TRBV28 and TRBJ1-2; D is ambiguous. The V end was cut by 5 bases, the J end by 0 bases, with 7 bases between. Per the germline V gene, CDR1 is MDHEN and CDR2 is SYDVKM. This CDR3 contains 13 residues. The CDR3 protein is CASSPRPNYGYTF. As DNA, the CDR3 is TGTGCCAGCAGTCCGCGCCCTAACTATGGCTACACCTTC.

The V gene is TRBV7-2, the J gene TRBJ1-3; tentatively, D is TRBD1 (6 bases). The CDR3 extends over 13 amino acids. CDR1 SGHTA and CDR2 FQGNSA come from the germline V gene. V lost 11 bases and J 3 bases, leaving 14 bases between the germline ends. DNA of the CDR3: TGTGCCGTTCAGGGGCTACGTGGAAACACCATATATTTT. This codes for CAVQGLRGNTIYF. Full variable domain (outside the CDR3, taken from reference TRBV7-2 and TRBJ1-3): GAGVSQSPSNKVTEKGKDVELRCDPISGHTALYWYRQSLGQGLEFLIYFQGNSAPDKSGLPSDRFSAERTGGSVSTLTIQRTQQEDSAVYLCAVQGLRGNTIYFGEGSWLTVV.

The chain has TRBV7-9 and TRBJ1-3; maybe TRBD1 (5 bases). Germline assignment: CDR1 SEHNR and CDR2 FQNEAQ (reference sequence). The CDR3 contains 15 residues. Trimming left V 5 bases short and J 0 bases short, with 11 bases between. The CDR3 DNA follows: TGTGCCAGCAGCCCCAGGGTGCTCTCTGGAAACACCATATATTTT. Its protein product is CASSPRVLSGNTIYF.

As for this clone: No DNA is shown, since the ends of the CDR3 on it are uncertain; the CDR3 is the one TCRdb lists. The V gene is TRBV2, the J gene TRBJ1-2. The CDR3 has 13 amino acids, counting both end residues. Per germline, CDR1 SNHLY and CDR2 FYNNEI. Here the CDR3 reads CASSSSPNYGYTF.

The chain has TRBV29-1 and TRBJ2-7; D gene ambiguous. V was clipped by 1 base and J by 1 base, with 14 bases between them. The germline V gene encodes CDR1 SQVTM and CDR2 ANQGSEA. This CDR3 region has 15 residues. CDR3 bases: TGCAGCGTTGAAGGCTTTATGGACGGGTCCTACGAGCAGTACTTC. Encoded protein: CSVEGFMDGSYEQYF.

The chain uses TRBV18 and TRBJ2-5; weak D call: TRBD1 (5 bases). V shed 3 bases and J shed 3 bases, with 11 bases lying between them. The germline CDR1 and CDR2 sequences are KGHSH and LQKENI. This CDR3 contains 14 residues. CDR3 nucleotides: TGTGCCAGCTCACCGGGGCAGCAGAAAGAGACCCAGTACTTC. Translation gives CASSPGQQKETQYF.